A selection of T cell receptor beta chains follows, all from one sample in a study of cytomegalovirus exposure and HLA in healthy donors. Measured with immunoSEQ multiplex PCR; TCRdb has only the in-frame clones, and not every one. The repertoire holds 150,000 to 200,000 clones, with approximately 71% as singletons. The sample consisted of PBMCs. These TCRs come from a male donor in good health and CMV-seronegative. The CDR3 runs from the conserved cysteine through the conserved F or W. The order of the fields is V gene, clone size, CDR3 protein. Clone size is shown for a subset of rows, as once, few, many or a class of expanded clone.

TRBV19 once CASWDTRRSYNSPLHF
TRBV7-2 NA CASRGTGASSGANVLTF
TRBV7-8 NA CASSLAQGGLRGNTIYF
TRBV6-5 NA CASSYLQGNTEAFF
TRBV7-9 NA CASSLSGSGVTYEQYF
TRBV5-1 NA CASSFNPGQGTDTQYF
TRBV19 NA CAGTSGGQETQYF
TRBV6-5 NA CASSADRARGYTF
TRBV7-8 NA CASSWGLAGVEEDTQYF
TRBV5-1 NA CASSTKGGGRGQETQYF
TRBV6-5 NA CASSSRQGRTDGYTF
TRBV11-2 NA CASSLDRGHEQYF
TRBV30 few CAWREGYGELFF
TRBV9 NA CASSATGNPYEQYF
TRBV5-4 once CASSLSSGRGDEQFF
TRBV27 NA CASSRQGAKDTQYF
TRBV6-5 NA CASSYGRVGTEAFF
TRBV5-5 NA CASSLRGYTEAFF
TRBV7-9 NA CASIRQGYNEQFF
TRBV5-4 NA CASSFPNRQGGNEQFF
TRBV15 NA CATSRDRGTGLLNTEAFF
TRBV7-2 NA CASSLPTSGSQADTQYF
TRBV6-1 NA CASSELAGGSEQFF
TRBV4-2 NA CASSQDWTSGPDTQYF
TRBV4-1 NA CASSQVGAGELFF
TRBV27 NA CASSLYPRRSNEKLFF
TRBV11-3 NA CASSFSLAGGHDNEQFF
TRBV4-3 NA CASSQGTSGFFEQYF
TRBV11-2 NA CASSLLSRGTSALEQCF
TRBV10-3 NA CAISGGASGFYNEQFF
TRBV14 NA CASSQMTGLKIRNEQFF
TRBV19 NA CASQRTAYNEQFF
TRBV15 few CATSRDRQASQPQHF
TRBV5-4 few CASSPGIRGPNTEAFF
TRBV30 NA CAGVRLAAFSGRAGYEQFF
TRBV5-8 NA CASRGTSRMGEQYF
TRBV7-2 NA CASSRMGSTNEKLFF
TRBV13 NA CASSLQTGGYYNEQFF
TRBV4-3 few CASSRQGGNSNQPQHF
TRBV6-5 NA CASSWGGRNYGYTF
TRBV19 few CATERTGGAYEQYF
TRBV19 NA CASSISVLAKNIQYF
TRBV13 few CASSTALAGAYNEQFF
TRBV2 NA CASGGTGNQPQHF
TRBV11-2 NA CASSLKTGDGYTF
TRBV30 few CACSPGQGALGANVLTF
TRBV19 NA CASSKLGEDEQYF